Listed below are T cell receptor beta chains from one sample, sequenced in a study of cytomegalovirus exposure and HLA in healthy donors. The table came from immunoSEQ multiplex PCR; TCRdb's copy has only in-frame clones and leaves some out. This sample has 50,000 to 55,000 clones, with 72% found just once. Sequenced input: PBMCs. The receptors come from a woman aged 45-65 years in good health and CMV-seropositive. CDR3s include the opening cysteine and the closing phenylalanine or tryptophan. Fields, in order: V gene, D gene, J gene, CDR3 protein. The D gene is left open where the match is weak.

v_call: TRBV4-2
d_call: TRBD1
j_call: TRBJ1-4
cdr3_aa: CASSAGRGHEKLFF

v_call: TRBV9
d_call: -
j_call: TRBJ2-3
cdr3_aa: CASSAAFSSTSTDTQYF

v_call: TRBV7-2
d_call: -
j_call: TRBJ2-5
cdr3_aa: CASSLARSGQETQYF

v_call: TRBV4-2
d_call: -
j_call: TRBJ2-7
cdr3_aa: CASSRERGSYEQYF

v_call: TRBV27
d_call: TRBD2
j_call: TRBJ2-3
cdr3_aa: CASNALAGGEDTQYF

v_call: TRBV30
d_call: -
j_call: TRBJ2-2
cdr3_aa: CAWRRLDSETGELFF

v_call: TRBV11-2
d_call: -
j_call: TRBJ2-1
cdr3_aa: CASSYPSGGVDYNEQFF

v_call: TRBV6-1
d_call: -
j_call: TRBJ2-7
cdr3_aa: CASSEERMGPQYF

v_call: TRBV7-6
d_call: -
j_call: TRBJ2-5
cdr3_aa: CASSPMTGQETQYF

v_call: TRBV28
d_call: TRBD1
j_call: TRBJ1-4
cdr3_aa: CASSLPSNRGDEKLFF

v_call: TRBV28
d_call: TRBD1
j_call: TRBJ2-4
cdr3_aa: CASSAPRGRLDIQYF

v_call: TRBV6-5
d_call: -
j_call: TRBJ1-6
cdr3_aa: CASSYNGLEGTLHF

v_call: TRBV5-1
d_call: TRBD1
j_call: TRBJ2-5
cdr3_aa: CASSRDRKETQYF

v_call: TRBV7-9
d_call: -
j_call: TRBJ2-1
cdr3_aa: CASSSSSYNEQFF

v_call: TRBV7-8
d_call: -
j_call: TRBJ2-1
cdr3_aa: CASSLEGRLDEQFF

v_call: TRBV19
d_call: -
j_call: TRBJ2-7
cdr3_aa: CASSIRRDSRSYEQYF

v_call: TRBV29-1
d_call: -
j_call: TRBJ1-2
cdr3_aa: CSVAQGGGYTF

v_call: TRBV18
d_call: -
j_call: TRBJ2-2
cdr3_aa: CASSPPNAGAGTGELFF

v_call: TRBV27
d_call: -
j_call: TRBJ2-2
cdr3_aa: CASSLTVRGELFF

v_call: TRBV27
d_call: TRBD1
j_call: TRBJ1-2
cdr3_aa: CASSLVRGLGYTF

v_call: TRBV30
d_call: TRBD1
j_call: TRBJ1-5
cdr3_aa: CAWSVGQGNQPQHF

v_call: TRBV2
d_call: -
j_call: TRBJ2-3
cdr3_aa: CASSRLTDTQYF

v_call: TRBV4-3
d_call: TRBD1
j_call: TRBJ2-1
cdr3_aa: CASSQGGQGVFNEQFF

v_call: TRBV2
d_call: TRBD2
j_call: TRBJ2-1
cdr3_aa: CASSEVAGARYNEQFF

v_call: TRBV5-8
d_call: TRBD2
j_call: TRBJ2-1
cdr3_aa: CASSLGGLAGVGEQFF

v_call: TRBV9
d_call: TRBD1
j_call: TRBJ2-7
cdr3_aa: CASSVAGTAAYEQYF

v_call: TRBV7-2
d_call: TRBD1
j_call: TRBJ1-5
cdr3_aa: CASSPRDSLNQPQHF

v_call: TRBV18
d_call: -
j_call: TRBJ1-1
cdr3_aa: CASSPGGFRTEAFF

v_call: TRBV6-1
d_call: -
j_call: TRBJ2-3
cdr3_aa: CASSETGF

v_call: TRBV4-3
d_call: -
j_call: TRBJ1-1
cdr3_aa: CASSQDRGGPEAFF

v_call: TRBV19
d_call: -
j_call: TRBJ1-2
cdr3_aa: CASSIGGTDRSRLNYGYTF